These 20 T cell receptor beta chains share one sample of origin, sequenced in a study of cytomegalovirus exposure and HLA in healthy donors. Sequencing was performed with immunoSEQ multiplex PCR; in TCRdb, only in-frame clones are kept and a portion is missing. The sample consists of some 200,000 clones, roughly 86% of them appearing once. Sequenced material: PBMCs. These receptors all stem from a man aged 30 to 45 in good health and CMV-seropositive.

The rearrangement links TRBV27 to TRBJ2-2, with D unresolved. Germline V gene lookup returns CDR1 MNHEY and CDR2 SMNVEV (reference sequence). This CDR3 is 14 amino acids long. V shed 7 bases and J shed 3 bases, with 12 bases lying between them. This CDR3 reads CASTRASDTGELFF. The CDR3 DNA reads TGTGCCAGCACCCGAGCCTCGGACACCGGGGAGCTGTTTTTT.

There are a few counts of this clone. This sequence joins TRBV2 and TRBJ1-5; a possible D gene is TRBD1 (6 bases). The CDR3 covers 15 residues. V shed 1 base and J shed 9 bases, with 16 bases lying between them. The germline gives CDR1 SNHLY, CDR2 FYNNEI. The CDR3 nucleotides are TGTGCCAGCAGTGAAGACAGGGCTACCATGGGGCCCCAGCATTTT. As protein: CASSEDRATMGPQHF.

Points on this clone: Germline is not matched at one junction end, which may reflect a read error. J is TRBJ2-5 and V is TRBV7-7; TRBD2 matches at 13 bases. The CDR3 runs to 17 residues. Germline V gene sequence: CDR1 SSHAT, CDR2 FNYEAQ (reference sequence). The CDR3 sequence: CASSLMRTSGSGETQYF. The CDR3 nucleotides read TGTGCTAGCAGCTTAATGCGGACTAGCGGGAGTGGTGAGACCCAGTACTTC.

V gene TRBV27 combines with J gene TRBJ2-3; D is perhaps TRBD1 or TRBD2 (5 bases each). The length of the CDR3 is 15 residues. Germline-derived CDR1 and CDR2 are MNHEY and SMNVEV (reference sequence). Trimming pared 4 bases from V and 1 base from J, leaving 12 bases between. This CDR3 reads CASSWWGKRTDTQYF. CDR3 coding DNA: TGTGCCAGCAGTTGGTGGGGGAAACGCACAGATACGCAGTATTTT.

The CDR3 DNA reads as TGTGCCAGCAGCCAGGGCGATTACTACGAGCAGTACTTC. Translating it yields CASSQGDYYEQYF. The genes are TRBV14 and TRBJ2-7; D uncertain. CDR3 size: 13 residues. V gave up 3 bases and J gave up 3 bases, with 9 bases separating them. Germline V CDR1 and CDR2: SGHDN, FVKESK.

The V call is TRBV13, the J call TRBJ1-2; 7 bases are a match to TRBD1. There are 16 residues in the CDR3. The germline V gene has CDR1 PRHDT and CDR2 FYEKMQ (reference sequence). The V and J ends lost 0 bases and 4 bases, in that order; junction bases with no gene match: 8. In DNA, the CDR3 is TGTGCCAGCAGCTTAGGCCGGACAGGAGACCTCTATGGCTACACCTTC. Encoded protein: CASSLGRTGDLYGYTF.

In its sample, this clone was seen once. V is TRBV30 and J is TRBJ2-3; the D is unclear. Germline V CDR1 and CDR2: GTSNPN, SVGIG (reference sequence). V was trimmed by 2 bases and J by 10 bases, leaving 10 bases between them. This CDR3 has 11 amino acids. In DNA form, the CDR3 reads TGTGCCTGGAGTAGTGCCGCTGCGCAGTATTTT. Amino acid sequence: CAWSSAAAQYF.

The chain links TRBV4-3 to TRBJ2-7; D is possibly TRBD1 (6 bases). CDR1 LGHNA and CDR2 YSLEER come from the germline V gene. The ends were cut back, 1 base at V and 0 bases at J, with 10 bases in the middle. The CDR3 is 15 residues long. The DNA for the CDR3 is TGCGCCAGCAGCCAAGTAAGGGGGAGCTCCTACGAGCAGTACTTC. It codes for CASSQVRGSSYEQYF.

The chain has TRBV5-1 and TRBJ2-3, with D perhaps TRBD2 (6 bases). CDR1 and CDR2 (germline): SGHRS, YFSETQ. This CDR3 is 15 amino acids long. The V end lost 2 bases, the J end lost 3 bases, and 13 bases lay between the germline ends. CDR3 DNA: TGCGCCAGCAGCTTAGACGGGAGTCGGACAGATACGCAGTATTTT. It codes for CASSLDGSRTDTQYF.

The CDR3 sequence is CASSLLAGSAGELFF. The CDR3, as DNA: TGTGCCAGCAGCTTACTAGCGGGTTCCGCCGGGGAGCTGTTTTTT. The chain couples TRBV5-4 to TRBJ2-2; the match to TRBD2 covers 9 bases. Trimming at V came to 2 bases and at J to 6 bases, leaving 5 bases not matched to a gene. This CDR3 comprises 15 residues. Germline CDR1 and CDR2: SGHNT and YYREEE (reference sequence).

V and J are TRBV19 and TRBJ2-7, with 13 bases matching TRBD2. CDR3 length: 14 residues. V was clipped by 6 bases and J by 5 bases; unmatched bases: 4. CDR1 and CDR2 from the germline V gene are LNHDA and SQIVND (reference sequence). CDR3 nucleotides: TGTGCCAGTAGACTAGCGGGAGGGCCCAACGAGCAGTACTTC. It specifies CASRLAGGPNEQYF.

The chain is built from TRBV7-2 and TRBJ2-3; unclear D gene. This CDR3 is built from 13 residues. Germline values: CDR1 SGHTA, CDR2 FQGNSA. Trimming stripped 3 bases from V and 6 bases from J, with 10 bases between. CDR3 protein: CASSFDFGDTQYF. For the CDR3, the DNA is TGTGCCAGCAGCTTTGATTTTGGGGATACGCAGTATTTT.

This rearrangement joins TRBV5-1 to TRBJ2-7; 10 bases match TRBD2. V lost 5 bases and J lost 4; bases outside the gene matches: 3. This CDR3 region has 13 residues. The V gene's germline CDR1 is SGHRS and CDR2 YFSETQ. As DNA, the CDR3 is TGCGCCAGCAGGGGTAGCGGGGGGTACGAGCAGTACTTC. It specifies CASRGSGGYEQYF.

The chain carries TRBV11-3 and TRBJ1-6, with 11 bases identical to TRBD1. This CDR3 has 14 residues. V trimming: 4 bases; J trimming: 10 bases; junction bases outside the gene matches: 3. Germline V gene sequence: CDR1 SGHNT, CDR2 YENEEA. The CDR3 DNA reads TGTGCCAGCAGCTCCCGGACAGGGGGCTCACCCCTCCACTTT. This sequence encodes CASSSRTGGSPLHF.

The chain is built from TRBV2 and TRBJ2-4; possibly TRBD2 for D (6 bases). The CDR3 has 18 residues. The germline V gene has CDR1 SNHLY and CDR2 FYNNEI. Trimming took off 2 bases at V and 0 bases at J, with 17 bases between the two ends. CDR3 residues: CASSEFLAGTLAKNIQYF. Here the CDR3 DNA reads TGTGCCAGCAGTGAATTCTTGGCGGGAACCCTAGCCAAAAACATTCAGTACTTC.

This clone appeared a few times. The genes are TRBV27 and TRBJ1-2; 7 nucleotides line up with TRBD1. Looked up from germline, CDR1 is MNHEY and CDR2 is SMNVEV (reference sequence). The ends lost 6 bases at V and 4 bases at J; junction bases unmatched: 5. The CDR3 sequence is 13 residues long. In nucleotides, the CDR3 is TGTGCCAGCAGCCGCGGGACAGTCTATGGCTACACCTTC. Its translation: CASSRGTVYGYTF.

The chain is built from TRBV13 and TRBJ1-2; TRBD1 matches at 7 bases. The length of the CDR3 is 15 residues. Germline lookup yields CDR1 PRHDT and CDR2 FYEKMQ (reference sequence). V shed 3 bases, J shed 2 bases, and the junction held 6 bases outside the gene matches. The CDR3 bases are TGTGCCAGCAGCTTCAAAACAGGGGTAAACTATGGCTACACCTTC. This sequence encodes CASSFKTGVNYGYTF.

The V call is TRBV6-5, the J call TRBJ1-5, with D possibly being TRBD1 (5 bases). The germline V and J ends were trimmed by 6 bases and 4 bases, with 16 bases remaining between them. Germline V gives CDR1 MNHEY, CDR2 SVGAGI. The CDR3 covers 15 residues. The CDR3 loop reads CASRRHQGQNQPQHF. In DNA, the CDR3 is TGTGCCAGCAGAAGACATCAGGGCCAAAATCAGCCCCAGCATTTT.

CDR3 protein: CASSSTGGANEKLFF. The CDR3 DNA reads as TGTGCCAGCAGCTCGACAGGGGGAGCTAATGAAAAACTGTTTTTT. The gene calls are TRBV7-6 and TRBJ1-4; 9 nucleotides line up with TRBD1. V lost 4 bases and J lost 3; bases outside the gene matches: 3. Germline V gene data show CDR1 as SGHVS and CDR2 as FNYEAQ. This CDR3 contains 15 residues.

This clone was seen repeatedly, ten times or more. The gene calls are TRBV2 and TRBJ2-1, with TRBD2 matching 7 bases. The CDR3 extends over 15 amino acids. V lost 6 bases, J lost 0 bases, and 5 bases stayed unmatched. Germline-derived CDR1 and CDR2 are SNHLY and FYNNEI. CDR3 in amino acids: CASSPAGNSYNEQFF. As DNA, the CDR3 is TGTGCCAGCAGCCCAGCGGGGAACTCCTACAATGAGCAGTTCTTC.